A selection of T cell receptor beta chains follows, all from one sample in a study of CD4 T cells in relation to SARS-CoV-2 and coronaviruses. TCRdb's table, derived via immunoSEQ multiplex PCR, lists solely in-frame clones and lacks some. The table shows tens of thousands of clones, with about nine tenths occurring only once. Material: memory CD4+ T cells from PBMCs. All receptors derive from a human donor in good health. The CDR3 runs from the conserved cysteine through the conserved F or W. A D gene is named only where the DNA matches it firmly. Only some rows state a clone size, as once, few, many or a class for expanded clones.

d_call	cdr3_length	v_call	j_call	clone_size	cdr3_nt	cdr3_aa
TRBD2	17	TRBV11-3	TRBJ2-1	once	TGTGCCAGCAGCTTATTCCCTAAGACTAGCGGGAGAAATGAGCAGTTCTTC	CASSLFPKTSGRNEQFF
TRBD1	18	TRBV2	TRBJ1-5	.	TGTGCCAGCAGTGAAGAGGACAGGGCTTCTGGCCGCAATCAGCCCCAGCATTTT	CASSEEDRASGRNQPQHF
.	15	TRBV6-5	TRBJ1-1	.	TGTGCCAGCCGAGGTTCCGAAGGAGGAAACACTGAAGCTTTCTTT	CASRGSEGGNTEAFF
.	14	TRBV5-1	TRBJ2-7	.	TGCGCCAGCAGCTTGGCTACCCCACCCTACGAGCAGTACTTC	CASSLATPPYEQYF
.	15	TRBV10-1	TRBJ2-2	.	TGCGCCAGCAGGTCCGGGACGGGCAACACCGGGGAGCTGTTTTTT	CASRSGTGNTGELFF
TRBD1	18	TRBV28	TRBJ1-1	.	TGTGCCAGCCTCCCCCGGGGGAGGGGGCCGGGTAGGAACACTGAAGCTTTCTTT	CASLPRGRGPGRNTEAFF
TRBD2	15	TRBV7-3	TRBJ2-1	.	TGTGCCAGCAGCCAGACGGGGGGGGAACGGAATGAGCAGTTCTTC	CASSQTGGERNEQFF
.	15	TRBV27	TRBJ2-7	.	TGTGCCAGCAGTTTCTCTACTTCCGGGGGCTACGAGCAGTACTTC	CASSFSTSGGYEQYF
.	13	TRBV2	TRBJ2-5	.	TGTGCCAGCAGTGTCGGGCCGGACGGGACCCAGTACTTC	CASSVGPDGTQYF
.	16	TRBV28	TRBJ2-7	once	TGTGCCAGCAGTTTAGATTTTGGAGGACCGCGGCTGGAGCAGTACTTC	CASSLDFGGPRLEQYF
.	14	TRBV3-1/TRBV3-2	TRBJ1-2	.	TGTGCCAGCAGCCAAGATAGCCGGAGCTATGGCTACACCTTC	CASSQDSRSYGYTF
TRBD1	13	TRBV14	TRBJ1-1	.	TGTGCCAGCAGCAAGTACCGACAGGGCGAAGCTTTCTTT	CASSKYRQGEAFF
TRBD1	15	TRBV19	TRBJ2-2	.	TGTGCCAGCCACAGGGGGCCAGCGAACACCGGGGAGCTGTTTTTT	CASHRGPANTGELFF
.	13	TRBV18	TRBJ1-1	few	TGTGCCAGCTCACCAGTGGACAGCACTGAAGCTTTCTTT	CASSPVDSTEAFF
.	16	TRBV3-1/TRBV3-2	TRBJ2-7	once	TGTGCCAGCAGCCAAGATCGGGCCCCTCAGGGGAGCGAGCAGTACTTC	CASSQDRAPQGSEQYF
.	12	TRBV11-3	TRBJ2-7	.	TGTGCCAGCAGCTCTACACCCTACGAGCAGTACTTC	CASSSTPYEQYF
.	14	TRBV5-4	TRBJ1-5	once	TGTGCCAGCAGCTTGAGGGGGGTGGATCAGCCCCAGCATTTT	CASSLRGVDQPQHF
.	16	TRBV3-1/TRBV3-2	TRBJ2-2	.	TGTGCCAGCAGCCACGAGCATAGAAGAAACACCGGGGAGCTGTTTTTT	CASSHEHRRNTGELFF
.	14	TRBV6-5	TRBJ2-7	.	TGTGCCAGCAGTTCAAAGGGACATACCTACGAGCAGTACTTC	CASSSKGHTYEQYF
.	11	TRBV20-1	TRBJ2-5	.	TGCAGTGCTTGGACAAAAGAGACCCAGTACTTC	CSAWTKETQYF
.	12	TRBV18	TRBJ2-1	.	TGTGCCAGCTCACCCGGGTCCAATGAGCAGTTCTTC	CASSPGSNEQFF
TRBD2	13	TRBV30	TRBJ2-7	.	TGTGCCTGGAGTATCGGACTAGTCTACGAGCAGTACTTC	CAWSIGLVYEQYF
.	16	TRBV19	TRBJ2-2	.	TGTGCCAGTAGTGGAAGAACAGGAGCGAACACCGGGGAGCTGTTTTTT	CASSGRTGANTGELFF
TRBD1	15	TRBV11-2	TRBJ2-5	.	TGTGCCAGCAGCTTAGGGACAGGGGCCGTGGAGACCCAGTACTTC	CASSLGTGAVETQYF
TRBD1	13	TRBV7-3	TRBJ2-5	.	TGTGCCAGCAGCTTTAGACAGGGAGAGACCCAGTACTTC	CASSFRQGETQYF
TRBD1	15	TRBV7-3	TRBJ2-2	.	TGTGCCAGCAGCTTAGCGGCAGGGGGTCCCGGGGAGCTGTTTTTT	CASSLAAGGPGELFF
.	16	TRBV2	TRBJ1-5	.	TGTGCCAGCAGTGGGCTCGGCGGACAGCGGGGGCAGCCCCAGCATTTT	CASSGLGGQRGQPQHF